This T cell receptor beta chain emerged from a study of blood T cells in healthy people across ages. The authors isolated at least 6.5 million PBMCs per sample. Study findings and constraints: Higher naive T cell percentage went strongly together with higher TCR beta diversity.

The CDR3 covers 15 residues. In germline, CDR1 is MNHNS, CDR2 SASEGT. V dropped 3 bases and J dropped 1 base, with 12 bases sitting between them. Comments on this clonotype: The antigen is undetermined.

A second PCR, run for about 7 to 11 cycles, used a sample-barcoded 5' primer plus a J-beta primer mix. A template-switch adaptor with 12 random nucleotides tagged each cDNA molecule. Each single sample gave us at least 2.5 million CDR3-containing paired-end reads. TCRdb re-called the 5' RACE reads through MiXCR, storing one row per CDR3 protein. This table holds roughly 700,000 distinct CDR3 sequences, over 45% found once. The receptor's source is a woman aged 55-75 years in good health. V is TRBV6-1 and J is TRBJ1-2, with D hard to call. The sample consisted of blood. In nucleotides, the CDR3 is TGTGCCAGCAGTGAGGGCAAAGTGGGTAACTATGGCTACACCTTC. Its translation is CASSEGKVGNYGYTF.